Listed below are T cell receptor beta chains from one sample, sequenced in a study of post-analysis software for immune sequencing data. MiXCR, run by TCRdb on the PCR reads, gives a single entry per CDR3 protein. Of 160,000 or so distinct CDR3 sequences in the sample, around 36% were seen once. The sequenced sample was blood, obtained after autologous hematopoietic stem cell transplantation. All receptors derive from a girl under 18 with multiple sclerosis. The CDR3 runs from the conserved cysteine through the conserved F or W. Fields, in order: J gene, V gene, clone size, D gene, CDR3 protein, CDR3 DNA. A D gene is named only where the DNA matches it firmly. A clone size is listed for some rows: how often the clone was seen (once, few, many), or a class if it is expanded.

>TRBJ1-1|TRBV29-1|-|TRBD1
CSVEDQWDRVETEAFF
TGCAGCGTTGAAGATCAGTGGGACAGGGTGGAGACTGAAGCTTTCTTT
>TRBJ1-1|TRBV12-3/TRBV12-4|few|-
CASSPGNTEAFF
TGTGCCAGCAGCCCAGGGAACACTGAAGCTTTCTTT
>TRBJ2-3|TRBV19|few|-
CASSGMALTDTQYF
TGTGCCAGTAGCGGGATGGCCCTCACAGATACGCAGTATTTT
>TRBJ1-2|TRBV9|-|TRBD1
CASSPTGAGYTF
TGTGCCAGCAGCCCCACAGGGGCTGGCTACACCTTC
>TRBJ2-1|TRBV13|once|-
CASKPSSNRHEQFF
TGTGCCAGCAAGCCCTCCAGCAATCGCCATGAGCAGTTCTTC
>TRBJ2-1|TRBV5-1|few|TRBD2
CASSLGGTSGVNEQFF
TGCGCCAGCAGCTTGGGGGGGACTAGCGGGGTCAATGAGCAGTTCTTC
>TRBJ2-1|TRBV20-1|few|-
CSARRVGGEQFF
TGCAGTGCTAGAAGGGTCGGCGGAGAGCAGTTCTTC
>TRBJ2-5|TRBV5-1|-|TRBD2
CASSLGGSGRQETQYF
TGCGCCAGCAGCTTGGGAGGTAGCGGGAGGCAAGAGACCCAGTACTTC
>TRBJ1-1|TRBV6-1|-|-
CASQRGNTEAFF
TGTGCCAGCCAACGAGGGAACACTGAAGCTTTCTTT
>TRBJ2-3|TRBV14|-|-
CASSQTSSHITDTQYF
TGTGCCAGCAGCCAAACTAGCTCACATATCACAGATACGCAGTATTTT
>TRBJ2-1|TRBV27|many|-
CASSLLTLGNNEQFF
TGTGCCAGCAGTTTATTGACACTGGGGAACAATGAGCAGTTCTTC
>TRBJ1-1|TRBV12-3/TRBV12-4|few|-
CASTVAGNTEAFF
TGTGCCAGCACCGTCGCGGGAAACACTGAAGCTTTCTTT
>TRBJ2-1|TRBV12-3/TRBV12-4|many|-
CASSWGIYRQFF
TGTGCCAGCAGCTGGGGCATCTATAGGCAGTTCTTC
>TRBJ2-1|TRBV5-4|-|TRBD2
CASSLDSGSHNEQFF
TGTGCCAGCAGCTTGGATAGCGGGAGTCACAATGAGCAGTTCTTC
>TRBJ2-7|TRBV7-2|-|-
CASSSLPDWRAEQYF
TGTGCCAGCAGCTCTCTACCCGACTGGCGAGCAGAGCAGTACTTC
>TRBJ1-1|TRBV29-1|-|-
CSVERGPASEAFF
TGCAGCGTTGAACGGGGGCCCGCGTCTGAAGCTTTCTTT
>TRBJ1-1|TRBV5-1|few|TRBD1
CAIPIGTGGLDTEAFF
TGCGCCATCCCCATAGGTACAGGGGGCTTAGACACTGAAGCTTTCTTT
>TRBJ2-1|TRBV7-9|-|TRBD2
CASSPGTSGRSHNEQFF
TGTGCCAGCAGCCCCGGGACTAGCGGGAGGTCCCACAATGAGCAGTTCTTC
>TRBJ2-1|TRBV20-1|-|TRBD2
CSAGRLAGASGEQFF
TGCAGTGCTGGGCGACTAGCGGGAGCAAGCGGTGAGCAGTTCTTC
>TRBJ2-7|TRBV11-2|few|-
CASSWGLRNDEQYF
TGTGCCAGCAGCTGGGGACTTAGGAACGACGAGCAGTACTTC
>TRBJ2-7|TRBV5-1|-|-
CASCLAPDYEQYF
TGCGCCAGCTGCCTCGCCCCTGACTACGAGCAGTACTTC
>TRBJ1-5|TRBV20-1|-|TRBD1
CSARPEGARVDQPQHF
TGCAGTGCCCGTCCAGAGGGGGCGCGAGTGGATCAGCCCCAGCATTTT
>TRBJ2-7|TRBV7-9|-|-
CASSLLGGFSEQYF
TGTGCCAGCAGCTTATTAGGCGGGTTCAGCGAGCAGTACTTC
>TRBJ2-5|TRBV4-3|-|-
CASSRKEWGETQYF
TGCGCCAGCAGCCGCAAAGAGTGGGGAGAGACCCAGTACTTC
>TRBJ1-5|TRBV12-3/TRBV12-4|-|TRBD1
CASSFGTGTRPQHF
TGTGCCAGCAGTTTCGGGACAGGGACCCGGCCCCAGCATTTT
>TRBJ2-3|TRBV29-1|many|TRBD2
CSVDQREGGTDTQYF
TGCAGCGTTGACCAGCGGGAGGGCGGCACAGATACGCAGTATTTT
>TRBJ2-7|TRBV12-3/TRBV12-4|-|TRBD1
CASSFNRGFDEQYF
TGTGCCAGCAGTTTCAACAGGGGATTCGACGAGCAGTACTTC
>TRBJ2-1|TRBV5-1|few|-
CASSLALGRGRNEQFF
TGCGCCAGCAGCTTGGCCCTAGGCCGGGGGAGGAATGAGCAGTTCTTC
>TRBJ2-1|TRBV21-1|-|-
CASSKGSSLYRTQFF
TGTGCCAGCAGCAAAGGAAGCTCACTCTACCGCACGCAGTTCTTC
>TRBJ1-3|TRBV7-8|few|TRBD1
CASSSSGQARNTIYF
TGTGCCAGCAGCTCCTCTGGACAGGCTAGAAACACCATATATTTT
>TRBJ2-1|TRBV12-3/TRBV12-4|few|-
CASSSPLGTAYNEQFF
TGTGCCAGCAGTTCCCCACTAGGTACGGCCTACAATGAGCAGTTCTTC
>TRBJ2-1|TRBV29-1|-|-
CSARMGAKTPYNEQFF
TGCAGCGCCCGGATGGGCGCAAAGACCCCCTACAATGAGCAGTTCTTC
>TRBJ2-3|TRBV10-3|many|TRBD1
CAISDAAETGWDTQYF
TGTGCCATCAGTGATGCAGCTGAGACAGGGTGGGATACGCAGTATTTT
>TRBJ1-5|TRBV7-9|-|TRBD1
CASSSAGTGNQSQHF
TGTGCCAGCAGCTCTGCCGGGACAGGAAATCAGTCCCAGCATTTT
>TRBJ2-3|TRBV18|-|-
CASSPLASAVFSTDTQYF
TGTGCCAGCTCACCACTCGCATCCGCAGTCTTTAGCACAGATACGCAGTATTTT
>TRBJ2-1|TRBV4-3|many|-
CASSQEGRANSYNEQFF
TGCGCCAGCAGCCAAGAAGGGCGGGCCAACTCCTACAATGAGCAGTTCTTC
>TRBJ2-3|TRBV6-5|many|TRBD2
CASSPPSGRSTDTQYF
TGTGCCAGCAGCCCGCCTAGCGGGAGGAGCACAGATACGCAGTATTTT
>TRBJ2-1|TRBV5-1|-|TRBD2
CASSHPGGSTFYNEQFF
TGCGCCAGCAGCCACCCGGGGGGGTCAACCTTCTACAATGAGCAGTTCTTC
>TRBJ1-2|TRBV7-9|few|-
CASSPGEIYGYTF
TGTGCCAGCAGCCCAGGGGAAATCTATGGCTACACCTTC
>TRBJ2-7|TRBV28|-|-
CASSGGVLTLSYEQYF
TGTGCCAGCAGTGGGGGAGTCCTCACCCTCTCCTACGAGCAGTACTTC
>TRBJ2-3|TRBV3-1|many|TRBD2
CASSQLAGGADTQYF
TGTGCCAGCAGCCAACTAGCGGGAGGGGCAGATACGCAGTATTTT
>TRBJ1-1|TRBV5-1|-|-
CASSLLGWGTEAFF
TGCGCCAGCAGCTTGCTGGGGTGGGGCACTGAAGCTTTCTTT
>TRBJ2-3|TRBV10-1|many|-
CASSDPGTDTQYF
TGCGCCAGCAGTGATCCTGGAACAGATACGCAGTATTTT
>TRBJ2-2|TRBV2|-|-
CASRDSNTGELFF
TGTGCCAGCAGGGATAGCAACACCGGGGAGCTGTTTTTT
>TRBJ2-3|TRBV7-9|few|-
CASSPIGSGPTYTQYF
TGTGCCAGCAGCCCCATAGGGAGCGGACCCACCTATACGCAGTATTTT
>TRBJ1-1|TRBV5-1|-|TRBD1
CASSATGQGATEAFF
TGCGCCAGCAGCGCGACGGGACAGGGGGCGACTGAAGCTTTCTTT
>TRBJ2-1|TRBV29-1|-|-
CNVEGTAYNEQFF
TGCAACGTTGAAGGGACGGCCTACAATGAGCAGTTCTTC
>TRBJ2-7|TRBV29-1|few|-
CSVKRLNPSNEQYF
TGCAGCGTTAAAAGGTTGAATCCCTCCAATGAGCAGTACTTC
>TRBJ2-7|TRBV12-3/TRBV12-4|-|TRBD2
CASSLMSSGRAYEQYF
TGTGCCAGCAGTTTAATGTCTAGCGGGAGGGCCTACGAGCAGTACTTC
>TRBJ2-7|TRBV27|-|-
CASSLQPTGLYEQYF
TGTGCCAGCAGTTTACAACCGACAGGACTCTACGAGCAGTACTTC
>TRBJ2-7|TRBV14|many|TRBD1
CASSPGTGKEYEQYF
TGTGCCAGCAGCCCCGGGACAGGGAAGGAATACGAGCAGTACTTC